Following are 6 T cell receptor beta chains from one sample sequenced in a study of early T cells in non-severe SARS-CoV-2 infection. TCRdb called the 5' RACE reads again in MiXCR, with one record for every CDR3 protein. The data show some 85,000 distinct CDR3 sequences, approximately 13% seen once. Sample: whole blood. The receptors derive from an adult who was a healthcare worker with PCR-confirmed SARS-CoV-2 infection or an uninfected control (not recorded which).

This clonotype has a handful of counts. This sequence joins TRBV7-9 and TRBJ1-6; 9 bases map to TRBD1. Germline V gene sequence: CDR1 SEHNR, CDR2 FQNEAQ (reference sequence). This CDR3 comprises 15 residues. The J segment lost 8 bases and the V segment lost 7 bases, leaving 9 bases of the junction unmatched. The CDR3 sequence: CASNSNRDRDSPLHF. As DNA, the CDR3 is TGTGCCAGCAATTCCAACCGGGACAGGGATTCACCCCTCCACTTT.

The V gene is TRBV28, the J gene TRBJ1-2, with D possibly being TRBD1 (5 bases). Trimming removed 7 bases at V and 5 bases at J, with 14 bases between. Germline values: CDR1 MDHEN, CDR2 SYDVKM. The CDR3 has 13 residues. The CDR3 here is CASNVGTAYGYTF. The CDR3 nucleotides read TGTGCCAGCAACGTAGGGACGGCTTATGGCTACACCTTC.

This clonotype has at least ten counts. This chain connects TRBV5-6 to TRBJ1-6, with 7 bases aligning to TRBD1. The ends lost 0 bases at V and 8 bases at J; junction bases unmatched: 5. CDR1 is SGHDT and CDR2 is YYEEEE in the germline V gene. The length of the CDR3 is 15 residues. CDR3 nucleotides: TGTGCCAGCAGCTTGGTCGGCAGGGGGGATTCACCCCTCCACTTT. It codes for CASSLVGRGDSPLHF. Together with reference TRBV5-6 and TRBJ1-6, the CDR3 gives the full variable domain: DAGVTQSPTHLIKTRGQQVTLRCSPKSGHDTVSWYQQALGQGPQFIFQYYEEEERQRGNFPDRFSGHQFPNYSSELNVNALLLGDSALYLCASSLVGRGDSPLHFGNGTRLTVT.

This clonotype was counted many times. CDR3 sequence (DNA): TGTGCCAGCAGCCGCCTAGGCGGAGGTACTGAAGCTTTCTTT. Protein product: CASSRLGGGTEAFF. The rearrangement joins TRBV3-1 to TRBJ1-1, with D hard to call. Germline V lookup: CDR1 LGHDT, CDR2 YNNKEL (reference sequence). The CDR3 has 14 amino acids. Trimming removed 4 bases from V and 5 bases from J, with 14 bases in between.

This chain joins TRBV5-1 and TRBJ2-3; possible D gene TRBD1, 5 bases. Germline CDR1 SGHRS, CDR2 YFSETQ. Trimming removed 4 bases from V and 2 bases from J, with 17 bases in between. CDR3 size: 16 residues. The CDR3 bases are TGCGCCAGCAGCCCAGGACGACAGAGTCTCACAGATACGCAGTATTTT. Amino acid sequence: CASSPGRQSLTDTQYF.

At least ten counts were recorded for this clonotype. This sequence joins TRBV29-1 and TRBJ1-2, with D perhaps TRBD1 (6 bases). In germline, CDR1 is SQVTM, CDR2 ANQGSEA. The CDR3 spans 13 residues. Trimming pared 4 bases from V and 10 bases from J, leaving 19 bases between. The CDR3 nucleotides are TGCAGCGTTGGTGGGGTCAGGGGCTCGATCTACACCTTC. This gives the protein CSVGGVRGSIYTF.